In this sample, the clone carrying this T cell receptor beta chain turned up once. The RNA input was roughly 0.45 to 1 ug, and it was reverse transcribed with random hexamers. By means of immunoSEQ multiplex PCR, TCR beta CDR3 spanning 54 Vbeta and 13 Jbeta underwent amplification. A single record per CDR3 protein comes from TCRdb applying MiXCR to the immunoSEQ multiplex PCR reads. The sample consists of hundreds of thousands of distinct CDR3 sequences, 93% of them appearing once. The germline V gene encodes CDR1 SNHLY and CDR2 FYNNEI. This CDR3 comprises 16 residues. V dropped 2 bases and J dropped 4; count of bases not matched to a gene: 6. Sequencing of TCR beta drew on CD8+ and CD4+ T cells from blood. In the multiple sclerosis control group, patients were treatment-naive and had stable or active relapsing-remitting disease. This record comes from a study of CD8 T cells in Susac syndrome.

Sequenced: CD4+ T cells from PBMCs. The rearrangement links TRBV2 to TRBJ2-1; 9 bases match TRBD2. The origin of this receptor is a human donor with multiple sclerosis. CDR3 nucleotide sequence: TGTGCCAGCAGTGAATGGCTAGCGGGAAGTTACAATGAGCAGTTCTTC. Protein: CASSEWLAGSYNEQFF. Supplemented by reference TRBV2 and TRBJ2-1, the full variable domain reads EPEVTQTPSHQVTQMGQEVILRCVPISNHLYFYWYRQILGQKVEFLVSFYNNEISEKSEIFDDQFSVERPDGSNFTLKIRSTKLEDSAMYFCASSEWLAGSYNEQFFGPGTRLTVL.